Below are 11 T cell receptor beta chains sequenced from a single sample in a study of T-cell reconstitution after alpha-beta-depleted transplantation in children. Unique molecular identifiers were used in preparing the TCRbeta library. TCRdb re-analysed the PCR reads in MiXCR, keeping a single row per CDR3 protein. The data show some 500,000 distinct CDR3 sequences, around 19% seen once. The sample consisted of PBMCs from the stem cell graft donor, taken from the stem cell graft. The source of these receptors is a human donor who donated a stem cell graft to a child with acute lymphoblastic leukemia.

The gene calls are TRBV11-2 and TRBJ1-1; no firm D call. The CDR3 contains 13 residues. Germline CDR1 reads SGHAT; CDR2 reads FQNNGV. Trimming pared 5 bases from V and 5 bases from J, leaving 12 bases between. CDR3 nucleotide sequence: TGTGCCAGCAGCCCCAATCGGGAGACTGAAGCTTTCTTT. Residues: CASSPNRETEAFF.

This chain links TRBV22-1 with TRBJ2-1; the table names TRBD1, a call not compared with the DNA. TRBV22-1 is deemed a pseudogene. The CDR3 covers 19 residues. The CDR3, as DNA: TGTGCCAGCACTCCTCGGGGCGGGAGCAGGGGTTTAAGTAGCAATGAGCAGTTCTTC. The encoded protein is CASTPRGGSRGLSSNEQFF.

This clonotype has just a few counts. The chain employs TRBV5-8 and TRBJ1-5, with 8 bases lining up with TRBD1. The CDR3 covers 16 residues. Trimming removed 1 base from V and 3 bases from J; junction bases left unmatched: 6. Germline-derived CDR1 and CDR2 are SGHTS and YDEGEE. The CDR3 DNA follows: TGTGCCAGCAGCTTGACCGGGACAGGATTCAATCAGCCCCAGCATTTT. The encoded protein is CASSLTGTGFNQPQHF. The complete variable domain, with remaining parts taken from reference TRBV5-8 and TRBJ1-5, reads EAGVTQSPTHLIKTRGQQATLRCSPISGHTSVYWYQQALGLGLQFLLWYDEGEERNRGNFPPRFSGRQFPNYSSELNVNALELEDSALYLCASSLTGTGFNQPQHFGDGTRLSIL.

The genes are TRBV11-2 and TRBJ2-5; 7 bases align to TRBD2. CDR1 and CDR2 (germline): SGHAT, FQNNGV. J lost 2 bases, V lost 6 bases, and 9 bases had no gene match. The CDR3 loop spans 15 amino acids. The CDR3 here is CASRYPGLLQETQYF. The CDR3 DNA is TGTGCCAGCAGATATCCGGGACTACTGCAAGAGACCCAGTACTTC.

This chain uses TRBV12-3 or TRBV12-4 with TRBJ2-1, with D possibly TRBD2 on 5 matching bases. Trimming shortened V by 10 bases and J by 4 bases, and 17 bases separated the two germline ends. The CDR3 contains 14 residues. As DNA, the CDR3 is TGTGCCATCTCCCGGGAACCACGGTACAATGAGCAGTTCTTC. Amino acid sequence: CAISREPRYNEQFF.

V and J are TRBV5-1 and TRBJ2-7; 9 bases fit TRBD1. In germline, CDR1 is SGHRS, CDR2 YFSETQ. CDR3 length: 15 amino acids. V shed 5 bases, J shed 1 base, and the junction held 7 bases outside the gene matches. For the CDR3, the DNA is TGCGCCAGCAGGGGACAGGGCGGGAGATCCTACGAGCAGTACTTC. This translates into CASRGQGGRSYEQYF.

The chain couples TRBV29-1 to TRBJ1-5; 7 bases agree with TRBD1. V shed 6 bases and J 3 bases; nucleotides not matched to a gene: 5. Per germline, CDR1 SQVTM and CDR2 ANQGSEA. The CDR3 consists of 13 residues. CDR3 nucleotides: TGCAGCGTCGCGACAGGGTTCAATCAGCCCCAGCATTTT. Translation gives CSVATGFNQPQHF.

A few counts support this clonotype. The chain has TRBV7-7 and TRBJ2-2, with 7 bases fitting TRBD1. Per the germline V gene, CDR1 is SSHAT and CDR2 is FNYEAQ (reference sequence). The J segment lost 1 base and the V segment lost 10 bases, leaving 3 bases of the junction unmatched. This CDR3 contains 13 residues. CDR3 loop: CAKGTENTGELFF. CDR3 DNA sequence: TGTGCCAAGGGGACAGAGAACACCGGGGAGCTGTTTTTT.

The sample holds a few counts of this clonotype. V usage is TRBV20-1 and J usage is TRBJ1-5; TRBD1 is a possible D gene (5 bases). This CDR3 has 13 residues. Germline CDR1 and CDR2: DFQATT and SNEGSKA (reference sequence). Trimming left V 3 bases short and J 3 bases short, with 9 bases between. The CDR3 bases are TGCAGTGCTAGCTGGGGGGACAATCAGCCCCAGCATTTT. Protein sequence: CSASWGDNQPQHF.

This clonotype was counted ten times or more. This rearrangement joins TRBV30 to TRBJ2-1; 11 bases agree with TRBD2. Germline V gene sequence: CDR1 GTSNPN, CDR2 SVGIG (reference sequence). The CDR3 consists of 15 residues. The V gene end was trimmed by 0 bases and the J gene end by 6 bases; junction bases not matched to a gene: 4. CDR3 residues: CAWSVLAGEVNEQFF. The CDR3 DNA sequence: TGTGCCTGGAGTGTACTAGCGGGAGAGGTCAATGAGCAGTTCTTC.

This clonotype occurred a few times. The CDR3 coding sequence is TGTGCCAGCAATACAGGGGGCTTTGGCTACACCTTC. Its translation is CASNTGGFGYTF. The J gene is TRBJ1-2, the V gene TRBV12-3 or TRBV12-4; 9 bases match TRBD1. The CDR3 runs to 12 residues. Losses at the gene ends were 7 bases for V and 7 bases for J; bases not matched to a gene: 4.